These 8 T cell receptor beta chains share one sample of origin, sequenced in a study of blood T cell repertoires in COVID-19. The protocol was immunoSEQ multiplex PCR, while the TCRdb copy is restricted to in-frame clones and leaves out a portion. The data show approximately 40,000 clones, about 90% seen once. Sequencing was performed on peripheral blood. The receptors come from an older woman with acute or convalescent COVID-19.

The J gene is TRBJ2-3, the V gene TRBV7-2; 10 nucleotides line up with TRBD2. With V trimmed by 4 bases and J by 4 bases, 8 bases remained unmatched. The CDR3 is made up of 16 amino acids. Germline CDR1 is SGHTA and CDR2 is FQGNSA. CDR3 bases: TGTGCCAGCAGCTCAAAAGCGGGAGGGCTCTCAGATACGCAGTATTTT. Translated: CASSSKAGGLSDTQYF. Full variable domain (missing parts from reference TRBV7-2 and TRBJ2-3): GAGVSQSPSNKVTEKGKDVELRCDPISGHTALYWYRQSLGQGLEFLIYFQGNSAPDKSGLPSDRFSAERTGGSVSTLTIQRTQQEDSAVYLCASSSKAGGLSDTQYFGPGTRLTVL.

The chain's CDR3 is CAWNRQGPPEAFF. The CDR3 DNA reads TGTGCCTGGAATCGACAGGGCCCCCCTGAAGCTTTCTTT. The V gene is TRBV30, the J gene TRBJ1-1; the match to TRBD1 covers 7 bases. The V and J ends lost 4 bases and 6 bases, in that order; junction bases with no gene match: 8. The CDR3 contains 13 residues. The germline V gene encodes CDR1 GTSNPN and CDR2 SVGIG (reference sequence).

This clone was seen only a few times. The rearrangement joins TRBV6-2 or TRBV6-3 to TRBJ2-3; tentative D call: TRBD2 (5 bases). CDR1 is MNHEY, CDR2 SVGEGT, per germline. Deletions cut 5 bases from V and 0 bases from J, with 15 bases between. CDR3 length equals 16 residues. The CDR3 nucleotides are TGTGCCAGCAGTAGGGATCTGGGGAGTAGCACAGATACGCAGTATTTT. Its protein is CASSRDLGSSTDTQYF.

V gene TRBV5-1 combines with J gene TRBJ1-4, with 7 positions matching TRBD1. Germline CDR1 is SGHRS and CDR2 is YFSETQ. The CDR3 contains 17 residues. With V trimmed by 0 bases and J by 4 bases, 9 bases remained unmatched. This CDR3 reads CASSLEPTGAFNEKLFF. The CDR3 DNA reads as TGCGCCAGCAGCTTGGAACCCACAGGGGCGTTTAATGAAAAACTGTTTTTT.

The V gene is TRBV11-3, the J gene TRBJ1-1; unclear D gene. Looked up from germline, CDR1 is SGHNT and CDR2 is YENEEA. The CDR3 consists of 16 residues. Trimming removed 0 bases from V and 4 bases from J, with 15 bases in between. CDR3 in amino acids: CASSLDYRPGGTEAFF. DNA for the CDR3: TGTGCCAGCAGCTTAGATTATCGGCCAGGAGGCACTGAAGCTTTCTTT.

The CDR3 DNA sequence: TGTGCCAGCAGCCTCCAGGGTTCACCCCTCCACTTT. This gives the protein CASSLQGSPLHF. The rearrangement links TRBV9 to TRBJ1-6; TRBD1 might be the D (5 bases). Trimming pared 4 bases from V and 9 bases from J, leaving 8 bases between. This CDR3 contains 12 residues. Germline CDR1 reads SGDLS; CDR2 reads YYNGEE.

The chain links TRBV11-2 to TRBJ2-5; maybe TRBD2 (6 bases). Germline V gene sequence: CDR1 SGHAT, CDR2 FQNNGV. Trimming shortened V by 4 bases and J by 4 bases, and 19 bases separated the two germline ends. This CDR3 region has 16 residues. CDR3 region: CASSWDSFGGGETQYF. Written as DNA, the CDR3 is TGTGCCAGCAGCTGGGATTCATTTGGGGGAGGAGAGACCCAGTACTTC.

J is TRBJ2-3 and V is TRBV19; 7 positions match TRBD1. The CDR3 consists of 15 residues. After removal of 9 bases from V and 0 bases from J, the junction contained 9 bases not matched to a gene. Looked up from germline, CDR1 is LNHDA and CDR2 is SQIVND (reference sequence). CDR3 residues: CASSNRGSSTDTQYF. The CDR3 DNA follows: TGTGCCAGCTCTAACAGGGGTTCTAGCACAGATACGCAGTATTTT.